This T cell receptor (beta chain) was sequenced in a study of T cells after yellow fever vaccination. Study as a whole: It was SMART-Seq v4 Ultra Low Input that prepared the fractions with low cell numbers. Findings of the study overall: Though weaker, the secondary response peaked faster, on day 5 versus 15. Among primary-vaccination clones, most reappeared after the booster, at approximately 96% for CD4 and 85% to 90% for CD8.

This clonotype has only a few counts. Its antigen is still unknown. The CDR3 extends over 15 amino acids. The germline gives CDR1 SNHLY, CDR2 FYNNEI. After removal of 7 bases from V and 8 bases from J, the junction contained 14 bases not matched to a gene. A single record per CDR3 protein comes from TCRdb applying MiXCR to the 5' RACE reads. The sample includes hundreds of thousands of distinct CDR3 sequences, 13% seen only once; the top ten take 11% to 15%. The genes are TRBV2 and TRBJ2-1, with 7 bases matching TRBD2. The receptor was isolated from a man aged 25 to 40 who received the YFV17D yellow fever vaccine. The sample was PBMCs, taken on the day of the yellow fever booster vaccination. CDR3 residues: CASKGLADPAHEQFF. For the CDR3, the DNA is TGTGCCAGCAAAGGTCTAGCGGACCCCGCCCATGAGCAGTTCTTC.